The clone carrying this T cell receptor (beta chain) was seen more than once but under ten times. The data were taken from a study of blood T cells in healthy people across ages. A second PCR, run for about 7 to 12 cycles, used a sample-barcoded 5' primer plus a J-beta primer mix. Any given sample supplied a minimum of 3 million CDR3-containing paired-end reads. TCRdb processed the 5' RACE reads anew with MiXCR; each CDR3 protein has one entry. The data contain 450,000 to 700,000 distinct CDR3 sequences, approximately 30% of them singletons. The CDR3 loop spans 17 amino acids. CDR1 SGHRS and CDR2 YFSETQ come from the germline V gene. J was trimmed by 1 base and V by 4 bases; bases with no gene match: 10.

The clonotype originates from a woman in her 70s in good health. The rearrangement uses TRBV5-1 and TRBJ2-2, with 7 bases lining up with TRBD1. The sample was blood. In DNA form, the CDR3 reads TGCGCCAGCAGCCAAACCCCAGGGGGACAGAACACCGGGGAGCTGTTTTTT. This codes for CASSQTPGGQNTGELFF.